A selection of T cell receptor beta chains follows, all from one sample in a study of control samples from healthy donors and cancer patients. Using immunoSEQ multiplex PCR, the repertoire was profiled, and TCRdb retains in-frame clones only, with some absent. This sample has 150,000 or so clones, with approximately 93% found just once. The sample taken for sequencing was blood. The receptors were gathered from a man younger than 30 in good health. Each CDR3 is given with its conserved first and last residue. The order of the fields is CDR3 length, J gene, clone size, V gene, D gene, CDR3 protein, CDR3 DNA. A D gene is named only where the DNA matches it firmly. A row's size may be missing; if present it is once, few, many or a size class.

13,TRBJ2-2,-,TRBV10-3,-,CAISVRETGELFF,TGTGCCATCAGTGTTCGAGAAACCGGGGAGCTGTTTTTT
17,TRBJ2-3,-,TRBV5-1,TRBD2,CASSLRLAGGLTDTQYF,TGCGCCAGCAGCTTGAGGCTAGCGGGAGGCCTCACAGATACGCAGTATTTT
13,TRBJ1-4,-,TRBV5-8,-,CASSFPSNEKLFF,TGTGCCAGCAGCTTCCCGTCCAATGAAAAACTGTTTTTT
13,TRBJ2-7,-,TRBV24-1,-,CATESRDAYEQYF,TGTGCCACCGAGTCTCGGGACGCCTACGAGCAGTACTTC
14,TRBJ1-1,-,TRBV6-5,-,CASSLSGTNTEAFF,TGTGCCAGCAGTTTATCAGGGACGAACACTGAAGCTTTCTTT
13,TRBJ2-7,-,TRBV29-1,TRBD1,CSVGRQGSYEQYF,TGCAGCGTAGGGAGACAGGGTTCCTACGAGCAGTACTTC
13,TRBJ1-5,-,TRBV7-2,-,CASSYQGNQPQHF,TGTGCCAGCAGCTACCAGGGAAATCAGCCCCAGCATTTT
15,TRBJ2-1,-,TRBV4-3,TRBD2,CASSPGTSGSYEQFF,TGCGCCAGCAGCCCGGGTACTAGCGGGAGCTATGAGCAGTTCTTC
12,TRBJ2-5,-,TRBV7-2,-,CASSPDTRTQYF,TGTGCCAGCAGCCCCGACACCCGGACCCAGTACTTC
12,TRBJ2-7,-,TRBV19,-,CASSIGEYEQYF,TGTGCCAGTAGTATAGGAGAATACGAGCAGTACTTC
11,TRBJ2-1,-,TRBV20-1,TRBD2,CSGERGFEQFF,TGCAGTGGAGAGCGGGGGTTCGAGCAGTTCTTC
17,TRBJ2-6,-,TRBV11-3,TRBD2,CASSLGGRAAGANVLTF,TGTGCCAGCTCGTTAGGAGGGAGGGCCGCTGGGGCCAACGTCCTGACTTTC
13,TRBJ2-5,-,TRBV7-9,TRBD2,CASSLAAGGAQYF,TGTGCCAGCAGCTTAGCGGCGGGAGGGGCCCAGTACTTC
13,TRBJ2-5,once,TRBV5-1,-,CASRSSGQETQYF,TGCGCCAGCAGGTCCTCCGGGCAAGAGACCCAGTACTTC
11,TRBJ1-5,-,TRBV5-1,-,CASKVDRIIHF,TGCGCCAGCAAGGTCGACAGAATCATTCATTTT
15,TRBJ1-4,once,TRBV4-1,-,CASSQGRETNEKLFF,TGCGCCAGCAGCCAAGGGAGGGAAACTAATGAAAAACTGTTTTTT
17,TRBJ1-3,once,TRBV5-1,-,CASSLDGAAGAGNTIYF,TGCGCCAGCAGCTTGGATGGTGCGGCAGGGGCCGGAAACACCATATATTTT
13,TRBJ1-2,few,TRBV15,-,CATSRRGRGDYTF,TGTGCCACCAGCAGGCGGGGTAGGGGGGACTACACCTTC
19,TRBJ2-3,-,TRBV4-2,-,CASSQDQRPTGSPSGTQYF,TGTGCCAGCAGCCAAGATCAGCGGCCCACAGGGTCTCCTTCGGGTACGCAGTATTTT
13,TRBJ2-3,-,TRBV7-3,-,CASSLISGDTQYF,TGTGCCAGCAGCTTAATAAGCGGGGATACGCAGTATTTT
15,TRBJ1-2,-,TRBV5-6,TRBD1,CASSLSGQGNNGYTF,TGTGCCAGCAGCTTGTCGGGACAGGGGAATAATGGCTACACCTTC
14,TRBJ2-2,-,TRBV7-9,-,CASSWVGNTGELFF,TGTGCCAGCAGCTGGGTCGGGAACACCGGGGAGCTGTTTTTT
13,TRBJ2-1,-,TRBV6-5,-,CASSYPPRNEQFF,TGTGCCAGCAGTTACCCCCCCAGGAATGAGCAGTTCTTC
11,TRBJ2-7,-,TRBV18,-,CASSPGYEQYF,TGTGCCAGCTCACCTGGCTACGAGCAGTACTTC
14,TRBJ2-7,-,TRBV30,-,CAWSGPTSSYEQYF,TGTGCCTGGAGTGGACCGACGAGCTCCTACGAGCAGTACTTC
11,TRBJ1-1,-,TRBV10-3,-,CAIRGKAEAFF,TGTGCCATCAGGGGAAAGGCTGAAGCTTTCTTT
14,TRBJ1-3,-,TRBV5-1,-,CASSPRDSGNTIYF,TGCGCCAGCAGTCCCAGAGATTCTGGAAACACCATATATTTT
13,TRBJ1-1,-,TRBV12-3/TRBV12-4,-,CASSLSGWTEAFF,TGTGCCAGCAGTTTATCGGGTTGGACTGAAGCTTTCTTT
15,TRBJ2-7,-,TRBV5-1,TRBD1,CASSLGQGARYEQYF,TGCGCCAGCAGCTTGGGACAGGGGGCGCGATACGAGCAGTACTTC
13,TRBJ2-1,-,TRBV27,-,CASSLSGGVEQFF,TGTGCCAGCAGTTTATCCGGCGGAGTTGAGCAGTTCTTC
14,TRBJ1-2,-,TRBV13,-,CASSLSTDYYGYTF,TGTGCCAGCAGCTTAAGTACTGATTACTATGGCTACACCTTC
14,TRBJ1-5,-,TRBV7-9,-,CASSSTGPHQPQHF,TGTGCCAGCAGCTCAACAGGGCCGCATCAGCCCCAGCATTTT
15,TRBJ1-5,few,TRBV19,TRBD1,CASSARDSDNQPQHF,TGTGCCAGTAGTGCCCGGGACAGTGACAATCAGCCCCAGCATTTT
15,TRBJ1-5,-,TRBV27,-,CASSLSRQGGQPQHF,TGTGCCAGCAGTTTATCGAGGCAGGGCGGGCAGCCCCAGCATTTT
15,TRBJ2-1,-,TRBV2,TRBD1,CASSEEYRGINEQFF,TGTGCCAGCAGTGAAGAGTACAGGGGGATCAATGAGCAGTTCTTC
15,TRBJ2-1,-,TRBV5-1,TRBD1,CASSTDRAVGNEQFF,TGCGCCAGCAGCACCGACAGGGCGGTCGGCAATGAGCAGTTCTTC
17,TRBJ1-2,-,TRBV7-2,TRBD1,CASSPGTGGGGFYGYTF,TGTGCCAGCAGCCCAGGGACAGGTGGTGGGGGATTCTATGGCTACACCTTC
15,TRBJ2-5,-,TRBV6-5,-,CASSSLDRAPETQYF,TGTGCCAGCAGTTCCTTGGACAGAGCCCCAGAGACCCAGTACTTC
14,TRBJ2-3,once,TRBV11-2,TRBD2,CASSTGTSADTQYF,TGTGCCAGCAGCACCGGGACTAGCGCAGATACGCAGTATTTT
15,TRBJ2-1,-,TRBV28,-,CASSPAGSSYNEQFF,TGTGCCAGCAGTCCCGCCGGGAGCTCCTACAATGAGCAGTTCTTC
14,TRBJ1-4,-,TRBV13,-,CASTMRQGSEKLFF,TGTGCCAGCACCATGAGGCAGGGCAGTGAAAAACTGTTTTTT
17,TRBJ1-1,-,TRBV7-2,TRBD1,CASSFQNRGLPDTEAFF,TGTGCCAGCAGCTTCCAAAACAGGGGCCTCCCCGATACTGAAGCTTTCTTT
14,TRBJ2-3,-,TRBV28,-,CASSPGIATDTQYF,TGTGCCAGCAGTCCAGGTATAGCCACAGATACGCAGTATTTT
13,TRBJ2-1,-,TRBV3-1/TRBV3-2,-,CASSRNSGGEQFF,TGTGCCAGCAGCCGAAACAGCGGTGGGGAGCAGTTCTTC
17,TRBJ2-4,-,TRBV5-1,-,CASSPLAMGSAKNIQYF,TGCGCCAGCAGCCCCCTCGCGATGGGGTCGGCCAAAAACATTCAGTACTTC
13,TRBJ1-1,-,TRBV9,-,CASSARVNTEAFF,TGTGCCAGCAGCGCTAGGGTGAACACTGAAGCTTTCTTT
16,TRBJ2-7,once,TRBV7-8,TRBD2,CASSLVGAGRAYEQYF,TGTGCCAGCAGCTTAGTCGGGGCCGGGAGGGCCTACGAGCAGTACTTC
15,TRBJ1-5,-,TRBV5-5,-,CASSFLGQYDQPQHF,TGTGCCAGCAGCTTCTTAGGACAGTATGATCAGCCCCAGCATTTT
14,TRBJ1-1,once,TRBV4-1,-,CASSQGRFNTEAFF,TGCGCCAGCAGCCAAGGGAGATTTAACACTGAAGCTTTCTTT
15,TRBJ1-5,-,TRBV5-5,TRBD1,CASSSRTGGNQPQHF,TGTGCCAGCAGCTCCAGGACAGGGGGCAATCAGCCCCAGCATTTT
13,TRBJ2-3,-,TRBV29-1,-,CSAGNLGGDTQYF,TGCAGCGCTGGGAATCTTGGGGGAGATACGCAGTATTTT
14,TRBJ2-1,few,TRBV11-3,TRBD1,CASSNRGREQEQFF,TGTGCCAGCAGCAACAGGGGGCGCGAGCAGGAGCAGTTCTTC
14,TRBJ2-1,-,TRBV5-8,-,CASSLAGTLNEQFF,TGTGCCAGCAGCTTGGCCGGGACTCTGAATGAGCAGTTCTTC
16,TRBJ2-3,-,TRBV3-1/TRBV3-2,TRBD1,CASSQATGGSTDTQYF,TGTGCCAGCAGCCAAGCGACAGGGGGTAGCACAGATACGCAGTATTTT
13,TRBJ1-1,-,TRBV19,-,CASRILNATEAFF,TGTGCCAGTAGGATACTGAATGCGACTGAAGCTTTCTTT